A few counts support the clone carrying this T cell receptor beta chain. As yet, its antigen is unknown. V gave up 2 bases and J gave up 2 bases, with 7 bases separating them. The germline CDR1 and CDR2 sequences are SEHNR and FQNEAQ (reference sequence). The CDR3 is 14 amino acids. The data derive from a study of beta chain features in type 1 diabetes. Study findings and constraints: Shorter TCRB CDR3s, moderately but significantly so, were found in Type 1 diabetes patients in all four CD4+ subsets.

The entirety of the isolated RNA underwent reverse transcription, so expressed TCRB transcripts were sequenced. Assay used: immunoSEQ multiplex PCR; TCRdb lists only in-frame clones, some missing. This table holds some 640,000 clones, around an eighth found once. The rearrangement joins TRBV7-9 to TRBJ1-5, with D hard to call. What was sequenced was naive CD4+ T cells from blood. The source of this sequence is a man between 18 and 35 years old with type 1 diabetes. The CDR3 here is CASSLTQGNQPQHF. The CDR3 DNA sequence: TGTGCCAGCAGCTTAACCCAGGGCAATCAGCCCCAGCATTTT.